The 14 T cell receptor beta chains presented below share a single source sample, sequenced in a study of long-term antiretroviral therapy in people with HIV. Survey level was the resolution at which the v3.0 immunoSEQ assay ran. Method: immunoSEQ multiplex PCR; TCRdb's copy keeps in-frame clones and lacks some. This sample carries roughly 31,000 clones, approximately 90% of them seen once, and the ten largest clones take under 9.5%. This specimen consisted of unsorted PBMCs, obtained approximately 5 years before starting antiretroviral therapy. These TCRs come from a middle-aged man with HIV.

V gene TRBV6-5 combines with J gene TRBJ1-1, with D maybe TRBD1 (5 bases). This CDR3 region has 14 residues. Germline-derived CDR1 and CDR2 are MNHEY and SVGAGI. V shed 8 bases and J shed 5 bases, with 18 bases lying between them. CDR3 DNA sequence: TGTGCCAGCTCCCGGCACGGGGGTGATACTGAAGCTTTCTTT. Its protein is CASSRHGGDTEAFF.

V is TRBV10-3 and J is TRBJ2-7, with D uncertain. There are 13 residues in the CDR3. Germline V gene data show CDR1 as ENHRY and CDR2 as SYGVKD. V dropped 0 bases and J dropped 6 bases, with 9 bases sitting between them. The CDR3 DNA follows: TGTGCCATCAGTGAGTCTGGTCCCTCCGAGCAGTACTTC. Protein sequence: CAISESGPSEQYF.

The V call is TRBV5-1, the J call TRBJ2-7; D might be TRBD1 (6 bases). The germline V gene encodes CDR1 SGHRS and CDR2 YFSETQ. The CDR3 has 14 residues. The V and J ends lost 4 bases and 3 bases respectively, with 14 bases between them. CDR3: CASSPDRSNYEQYF. The CDR3 region has the DNA TGCGCCAGCAGCCCGGACAGATCCAACTACGAGCAGTACTTC. Full variable domain (remainder filled in from reference TRBV5-1 and TRBJ2-7): KAGVTQTPRYLIKTRGQQVTLSCSPISGHRSVSWYQQTPGQGLQFLFEYFSETQRNKGNFPGRFSGRQFSNSRSEMNVSTLELGDSALYLCASSPDRSNYEQYFGPGTRLTVT.

The chain carries TRBV18 and TRBJ1-4; no definite D call. Germline CDR1 reads KGHSH; CDR2 reads LQKENI. The CDR3 has 15 residues. V lost 0 bases, J lost 7 bases, and 12 bases lay in between. CDR3 in amino acids: CASSPPGYSGEKLFF. CDR3 in DNA: TGTGCCAGCTCACCACCTGGGTATAGTGGTGAAAAACTGTTTTTT.

The chain employs TRBV14 and TRBJ1-2; no clear D. The ends were cut back, 1 base at V and 7 bases at J, with 4 bases in the middle. Germline CDR1 reads SGHDN; CDR2 reads FVKESK. The CDR3 has 11 amino acids. The CDR3 loop reads CASSQGIGYTF. In nucleotides, the CDR3 is TGTGCCAGCAGCCAAGGTATTGGCTACACCTTC.

This chain links TRBV28 with TRBJ2-7, with D unresolved. The CDR3 consists of 12 residues. Germline values: CDR1 MDHEN, CDR2 SYDVKM. The V end lost 6 bases, the J end lost 5 bases, and 11 bases lay between the germline ends. CDR3 loop: CASRRMINEQYF. As DNA, the CDR3 is TGTGCCAGCAGGCGGATGATCAACGAGCAGTACTTC. The full variable domain, in which reference TRBV28 and TRBJ2-7 provide the parts outside the CDR3, is DVKVTQSSRYLVKRTGEKVFLECVQDMDHENMFWYRQDPGLGLRLIYFSYDVKMKEKGDIPEGYSVSREKKERFSLILESASTNQTSMYLCASRRMINEQYFGPGTRLTVT.

The chain couples TRBV13 to TRBJ2-7; 8 nucleotides align to TRBD2. Germline loops: CDR1 PRHDT, CDR2 FYEKMQ (reference sequence). The CDR3 covers 15 residues. V gave up 5 bases and J gave up 3 bases; unmatched junction bases: 9. This CDR3 reads CASSPTGTRDYEQYF. The CDR3 region has the DNA TGTGCCAGCAGCCCCACCGGGACTAGGGACTACGAGCAGTACTTC. The variable domain in full, completed from reference TRBV13 and TRBJ2-7, reads AAGVIQSPRHLIKEKRETATLKCYPIPRHDTVYWYQQGPGQDPQFLISFYEKMQSDKGSIPDRFSAQQFSDYHSELNMSSLELGDSALYFCASSPTGTRDYEQYFGPGTRLTVT.

The rearrangement links TRBV27 to TRBJ2-3; D is tentatively TRBD1 or TRBD2 (5 bases each). The germline V gene encodes CDR1 MNHEY and CDR2 SMNVEV (reference sequence). The CDR3 extends over 21 amino acids. V was trimmed by 2 bases and J by 0 bases, leaving 27 bases between them. The CDR3 DNA sequence: TGTGCCAGCAGTTTACGCCGAGGGGCAGGGCGCGCATTAAGTAGCACAGATACGCAGTATTTT. Translating gives CASSLRRGAGRALSSTDTQYF.

The chain carries TRBV28 and TRBJ2-5; D is uncertain. This CDR3 is 11 amino acids long. Germline CDR1 is MDHEN and CDR2 is SYDVKM. Trimming shortened V by 5 bases and J by 0 bases, and 1 base separated the two germline ends. Written as DNA, the CDR3 is TGTGCCAGCAGTGACCAAGAGACCCAGTACTTC. Translated: CASSDQETQYF. Variable domain in full (rest from reference TRBV28 and TRBJ2-5): DVKVTQSSRYLVKRTGEKVFLECVQDMDHENMFWYRQDPGLGLRLIYFSYDVKMKEKGDIPEGYSVSREKKERFSLILESASTNQTSMYLCASSDQETQYFGPGTRLLVL.

The chain has TRBV9 and TRBJ1-6; a weak D match, TRBD1 (5 bases). The germline CDR1 and CDR2 sequences are SGDLS and YYNGEE. V was clipped by 4 bases and J by 9 bases, with 14 bases between them. The CDR3 consists of 14 residues. CDR3 coding DNA: TGTGCCAGCAGCCCCCGGCAGGGCGGTTCACCCCTCCACTTT. Translation: CASSPRQGGSPLHF. The full variable domain, completed using reference TRBV9 and TRBJ1-6, is DSGVTQTPKHLITATGQRVTLRCSPRSGDLSVYWYQQSLDQGLQFLIQYYNGEERAKGNILERFSAQQFPDLHSELNLSSLELGDSALYFCASSPRQGGSPLHFGNGTRLTVT.

The gene calls are TRBV11-2 and TRBJ1-1; TRBD1 matches at 10 bases. Per germline, CDR1 SGHAT and CDR2 FQNNGV. V lost 3 bases, J lost 0 bases, and 7 bases stayed unmatched. This CDR3 spans 17 amino acids. The DNA of the CDR3 is TGTGCCAGCAGCTTCCGGACAGGGGGTAGGGTGAACACTGAAGCTTTCTTT. This translates into CASSFRTGGRVNTEAFF.

The J gene is TRBJ2-7, the V gene TRBV5-6, with 10 bases aligning to TRBD2. V trimming: 4 bases; J trimming: 4 bases; junction bases outside the gene matches: 14. This CDR3 is 17 amino acids long. CDR1 and CDR2 (germline): SGHDT, YYEEEE. For the CDR3, the DNA is TGTGCCAGCAGCAAAGGTCCCCGAGCGGGGGGGGGTTACGAGCAGTACTTC. This translates into CASSKGPRAGGGYEQYF. Full variable domain (missing parts from reference TRBV5-6 and TRBJ2-7): DAGVTQSPTHLIKTRGQQVTLRCSPKSGHDTVSWYQQALGQGPQFIFQYYEEEERQRGNFPDRFSGHQFPNYSSELNVNALLLGDSALYLCASSKGPRAGGGYEQYFGPGTRLTVT.

This clone has a handful of counts. This chain joins TRBV6-5 and TRBJ2-7; D remains unclear. The CDR3 runs to 14 residues. Trimming cost V 4 bases and J 1 base, with 11 bases left between them. Germline loops: CDR1 MNHEY, CDR2 SVGAGI. The CDR3 region has the DNA TGTGCCAGCAGTTCAAGTGGGCCTTCCTACGAGCAGTACTTC. This sequence encodes CASSSSGPSYEQYF.

The chain carries TRBV11-2 and TRBJ2-1; 8 bases line up with TRBD2. CDR1 and CDR2 (germline): SGHAT, FQNNGV. The J segment lost 0 bases and the V segment lost 4 bases, leaving 11 bases of the junction unmatched. CDR3 length: 18 residues. DNA for the CDR3: TGTGCCAGCAGCTCGATTGCTAGCGGGTCCAGCTCCTACAATGAGCAGTTCTTC. Translation gives CASSSIASGSSSYNEQFF.